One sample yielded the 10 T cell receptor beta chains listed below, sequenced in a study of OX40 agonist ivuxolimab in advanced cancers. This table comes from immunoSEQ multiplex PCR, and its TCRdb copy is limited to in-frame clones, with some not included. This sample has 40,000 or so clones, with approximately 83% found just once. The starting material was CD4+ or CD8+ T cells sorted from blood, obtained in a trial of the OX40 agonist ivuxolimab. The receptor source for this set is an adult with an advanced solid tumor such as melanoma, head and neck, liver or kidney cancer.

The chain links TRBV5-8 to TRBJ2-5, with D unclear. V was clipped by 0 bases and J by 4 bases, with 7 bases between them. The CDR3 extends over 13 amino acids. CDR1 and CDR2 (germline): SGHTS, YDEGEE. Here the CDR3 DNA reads TGTGCCAGCAGCTTGGCAAATATAGAGACCCAGTACTTC. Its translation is CASSLANIETQYF. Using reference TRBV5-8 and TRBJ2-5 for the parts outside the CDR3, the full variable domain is EAGVTQSPTHLIKTRGQQATLRCSPISGHTSVYWYQQALGLGLQFLLWYDEGEERNRGNFPPRFSGRQFPNYSSELNVNALELEDSALYLCASSLANIETQYFGPGTRLLVL.

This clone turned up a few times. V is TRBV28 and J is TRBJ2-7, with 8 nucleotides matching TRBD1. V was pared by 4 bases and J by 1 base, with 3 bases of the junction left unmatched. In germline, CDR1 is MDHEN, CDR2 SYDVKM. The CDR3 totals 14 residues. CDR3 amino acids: CASSSGQESYEQYF. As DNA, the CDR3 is TGTGCCAGCAGTTCGGGACAGGAGTCCTACGAGCAGTACTTC.

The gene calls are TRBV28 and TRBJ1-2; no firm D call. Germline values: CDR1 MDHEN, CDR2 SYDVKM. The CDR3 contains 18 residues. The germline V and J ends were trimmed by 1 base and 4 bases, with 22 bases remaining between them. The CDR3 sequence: CASSLSWVISRLLYGYTF. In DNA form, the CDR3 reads TGTGCCAGCAGTTTATCGTGGGTCATCAGTCGCCTCCTCTATGGCTACACCTTC.

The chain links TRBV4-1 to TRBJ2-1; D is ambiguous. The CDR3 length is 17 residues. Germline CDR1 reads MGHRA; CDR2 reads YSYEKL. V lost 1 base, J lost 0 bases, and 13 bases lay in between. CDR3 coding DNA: TGCGCCAGCAGCCAAGTAGATCTGGGGTTCTCCTACAATGAGCAGTTCTTC. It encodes CASSQVDLGFSYNEQFF.

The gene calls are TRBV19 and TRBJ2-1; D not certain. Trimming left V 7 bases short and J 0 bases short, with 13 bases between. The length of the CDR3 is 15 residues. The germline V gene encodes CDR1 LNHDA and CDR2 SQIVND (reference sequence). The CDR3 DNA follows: TGTGCCAGTACCGCCCCACGGAACTCCTACAATGAGCAGTTCTTC. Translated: CASTAPRNSYNEQFF.

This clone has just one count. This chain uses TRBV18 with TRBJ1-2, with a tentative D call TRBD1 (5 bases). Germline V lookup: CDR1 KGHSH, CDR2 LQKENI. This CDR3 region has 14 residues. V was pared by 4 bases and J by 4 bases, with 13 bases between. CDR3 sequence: CASSLSQESYGYTF. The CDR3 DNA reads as TGTGCCAGCTCACTGTCACAGGAGTCCTATGGCTACACCTTC.

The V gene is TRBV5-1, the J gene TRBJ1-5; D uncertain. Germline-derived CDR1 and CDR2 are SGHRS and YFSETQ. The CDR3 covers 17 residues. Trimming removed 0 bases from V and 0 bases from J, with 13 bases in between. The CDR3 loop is CASSLVGGLDSNQPQHF. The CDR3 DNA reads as TGCGCCAGCAGCTTGGTTGGTGGGCTGGATAGCAATCAGCCCCAGCATTTT.

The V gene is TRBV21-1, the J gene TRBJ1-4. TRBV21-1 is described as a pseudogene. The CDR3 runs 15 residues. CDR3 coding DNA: TGTGCCAGCAGCCCCGGGGGGCAGGGAGGGGAAAAACTGTTTTTT. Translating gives CASSPGGQGGEKLFF.

CDR3 residues: CASSGAGPGELFF. Written as DNA, the CDR3 is TGTGCCAGCTCGGGGGCCGGGCCCGGGGAGCTGTTTTTT. This chain links TRBV18 with TRBJ2-2, with D tentatively TRBD1 (6 bases). The V and J ends lost 6 bases and 6 bases respectively, with 11 bases between them. CDR3 length equals 13 residues. Germline V CDR1 and CDR2: KGHSH, LQKENI.

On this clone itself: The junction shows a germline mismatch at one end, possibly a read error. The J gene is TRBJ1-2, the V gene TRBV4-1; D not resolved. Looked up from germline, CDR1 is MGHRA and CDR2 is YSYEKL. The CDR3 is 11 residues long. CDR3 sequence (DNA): TGCGCCAGCAGCCAAGCCGCCTATCAATCCTTC. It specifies CASSQAAYQSF.